This TCR beta chain was captured by sequencing in a study of cytomegalovirus exposure and HLA in healthy donors (dated by TCRdb to about 2017). For context, the study as a whole: An earlier analysis of fewer than 750 of the donors reported 276 Gb of sequence data and 117 million unique TCR beta sequences obtained from 180 million or so T cells. Around 300 gigabases of sequencing data and roughly 90 million unique TCR sequences were included in an early release covering 500 to 750 HLA-typed donors. Of the 300 to 500 genotyped donors, 81% were placed in the genetic ancestry cluster associated with self-reported Caucasian donors. The study aimed to test whether signatures of past pathogen exposure could be identified by cataloging public T cell receptors. The study profiled the T cell repertoires of approximately 700 subjects by immunosequencing and related them to cytomegalovirus serostatus. In addition to the first cohort of roughly 700 subjects, a separate validation cohort of approximately 130 different subjects was used. The study combined high-throughput TCR immunosequencing, statistical association of individual TCRs with disease status, and machine learning to predict cytomegalovirus infection status. A later analysis re-analyzed previously published TCR beta repertoires from 650 to 800 donors and added high-resolution HLA genotyping to study TCR occurrence patterns. In the later analysis, no new phenotypic data were used to find candidate immune exposures; instead, reliance was placed on TCR beta sequences and their occurrence across donors. In an earlier analysis of 587 of the donors, high-throughput TCR beta sequencing was used to judge whether each TCR beta V gene segment behaved as functional or pseudogenic. Donor age, sex, ethnicity and CMV serostatus were compiled alongside the repertoire data. In a later genetic analysis, genome-wide SNP genotypes for about three fifths of the roughly 670 donors were used, and that subset was treated as a discovery cohort. Every repertoire in the discovery cohort had been generated on one and the same sequencing platform. HLA typing included class I and class II loci at four-digit resolution. The number of donors typed differed by locus, with 629-630 for A, B, C, DRB1 and DQB1, around 500 for DQA1, 600 to 610 for DPA1, and about 450 for DPB1. Because of strong linkage in the cohort, a handful of DR-DQ haplotypes were treated as single units for association and clustering. Among 300 to 500 genotyped donors of the cohort, an average of about 220,000 unique TCR beta nucleotide sequences was sequenced per donor, of which about 18% were non-productive.

The paper as a whole reports these results and caveats: According to a later analysis, most CMV-associated TCR beta chains appeared to be HLA-restricted, and the HLA associations seemed to be driven largely by CMV exposure. The presence/absence analyses assumed that sequencing depth was roughly uniform across donors, and that assumption may not be true. A few of the identified cytomegalovirus-associated TCR beta chains were confirmed in vitro to be specific for cytomegalovirus antigens. Several of the top co-occurrence clusters appeared to be linked to parvovirus B19, influenza, CMV and Epstein-Barr virus, according to a later analysis. In a later analysis, TCR association rates were found to vary across HLA loci, with the most associated TCRs seen for DRB1 alleles and the fewest for HLA-C alleles. A later analysis found that HLA-associated TCR beta chains were more clonally expanded and had lower generation probabilities than equally common non-associated chains. HLA typing was unavailable for some donors at each locus, so association tests used only the typed subset. Correlated functional status among segregating V segments might reflect linkage disequilibrium, but an unknown experimental factor could not be ruled out. While some public TCRs were present in many individuals, most TCR sequences turned up only very rarely across donors. The 87-base-pair reads could not distinguish some IMGT-functional V segments, including TRBV6-2 and TRBV6-3, so those segments were excluded. The classifier was reported to diagnose cytomegalovirus status with high specificity and sensitivity in both the original and validation cohorts. When HLA alleles, especially DR and DQ, strongly co-occurred, attributing TCR associations to individual alleles was difficult. According to the authors, the approach could potentially be generalized to other disease states and immunological phenotypes. A further reported finding was that TCR beta sequences accurately predicted the HLA-A and HLA-B alleles for most subjects in the first cohort. For the cohort, immune exposure information was limited to CMV serostatus. A group of highly shared sequence variants was considered likely to be a technical artifact of the sequencing pipeline. Because counts were too low, approximately 15 rarely observed V segments, including chromosome 9 orphons, were excluded from the earlier analysis of some 540 of the donors. A later genetic analysis associated a missense DCLRE1C variant with V-gene and J-gene trimming of TCR beta chains, and an independent cohort replicated the association. In an earlier analysis of 587 of the donors, most TCR beta V segments appeared in productive rearrangements about 87% or about 30% of the time, broadly matching IMGT annotations. In a later analysis, 16,951 TCR beta sequences were associated with specific HLA alleles at a false discovery rate of 0.05. Compared with the approximately 670-donor mean, donors in an Asian-associated ancestry cluster had fewer N-insertions in productive TCRs, according to a later genetic analysis. In the study, roughly 160 TCR beta chains were listed as associated with cytomegalovirus. Only TCR beta chains were sequenced in this cohort, and the absence of alpha or paired-chain data limited detectable features.

The CDR3 covers 15 residues, taking in both the cysteine and the phenylalanine. Only the CDR3 portion is preserved as DNA: 45 bases, with reading frame beginning at the first base. According to the germline V gene (reference sequence), CDR1 reads SEHNR and CDR2 reads FQNEAQ. V is cut back by 4 bases and J by 4 bases, with 5 bases in the junction unmatched. Notes on this clone: What antigen it recognizes has not been identified. The record has no base qualities; no much larger clone is one base away.

The cohort was made up of around 720 healthy bone marrow donors. All cohort members were sampled while nominally healthy, although unrecorded immune exposures were likely present. The donor was CMV seropositive and was included in the group of about 290 seropositive cohort members. Each donor provided a peripheral blood sample, and peripheral blood mononuclear cells were used for TCR beta sequencing. The Qiagen DNeasy Blood Extraction Kit was used to extract genomic DNA from the blood cell samples. The library was obtained by the immunoSEQ multiplex PCR assay. For the multiplex PCR, a mixture combining 60 forward primers for TCR Vbeta segments and 13 reverse primers for TCR Jbeta segments was used. A multiplex PCR assay on genomic DNA amplified the CDR3 region of rearranged TCR beta genes. On the Illumina HiSeq System, the amplified TCR beta libraries were sequenced as 87-base-pair reads. Per the authors' processing: In a later analysis, 80 million or so unique TCR beta chains were counted across the 500 to 850 repertoires, and approximately 11 million of these chains were shared by at least two donors. A nearest-neighbor algorithm error-corrected the raw reads and collapsed the reads into unique sequences, merging closely related sequences to remove PCR and sequencing errors. Alignment of CDR3 sequences to IMGT reference sequences was used to assign V, D and J gene segments. For a sequence to be retained, at least a six-nucleotide match to both a V gene segment and a J gene segment was required. A rearrangement was called productive if the CDR3 had no stop codons and remained in frame with V and J, and every other rearrangement was called non-productive. Following IMGT convention, CDR3 was defined as the stretch from the second conserved V-encoded cysteine up to the conserved J-encoded phenylalanine. The earlier analysis of about 610 of the donors excluded sequences that lacked an unambiguous match to a single V gene segment. In an earlier analysis of almost 600 of the donors, a V segment was called functional when productive rearrangements were above 56.7%, and segregating when the standard deviation between donors exceeded 5%. A statistical classification framework was developed to diagnose cytomegalovirus status using the catalog of TCR beta chain sequences. A later analysis assigned V and J genes by comparing TCR nucleotide sequences with IMGT/GENE-DB human TR gene sequences. The TCRdist pipeline was used in a later analysis to assign CDR3 sequences and most-parsimonious VDJ recombination scenarios. In a later analysis, every TCR beta chain was defined by the combination of its CDR3 amino acid sequence and its V-gene family, and reads without a unique V-gene family were dropped. As a way to deal with suspected cross-contamination and a sequencing artifact, a later analysis dropped roughly 620 nucleotide sequences that were highly shared and had low generation probability. A later analysis calculated a clonal expansion index for each public chain from normalized within-repertoire ranks of inferred template counts. In a later analysis, generation probabilities were computed using a VDJ recombination model fitted to out-of-frame rearrangements, and the results were checked against IGoR. A later analysis scored TCR-TCR, TCR-HLA and TCR-CMV co-occurrence with hypergeometric tests, applying a repertoire-size bias correction to TCR pairs. To estimate false discovery rates, a later analysis permuted the HLA or CMV assignments 20 times. In a later analysis, co-occurring TCRs were grouped using DBSCAN, and TCRdist sequence similarity was added for clustering within HLA-allele-positive subsets. Co-occurrence clustering excluded repertoires with fewer than 30,000 or more than 120,000 public chains, plus five with anomalous nucleotide sharing. The source is immuneACCESS, and TCRdb retained only in-frame sequences with V and J called. Part of the clones is not carried over; for the studies checked, unresolved V genes explain less than half of this, and the remainder is unexplained. V and J calls and clone size follow that table, whereas D and trimming were derived from the DNA. A total of 110,000 to 150,000 clones appear in this sample, approximately 70% of them only once. The ten biggest clones cover around 1.9% of the sample.

Sequenced input: PBMCs. The TCR sequence derives from a woman in her fifties or sixties in good health and CMV-seropositive. The V and J segments used are TRBV7-9 and TRBJ1-5, and TRBD1 matches 9 of the central bases. The CDR3 protein: CASSSGTGTNQPQHF. The sequenced DNA is TGTGCCAGCAGCTCTGGGACAGGGACAAATCAGCCCCAGCATTTT.